This T cell receptor (beta chain) came from a study of blood T cell repertoires in COVID-19. CDR1 and CDR2 from the germline V gene are LGHDT and YNNKEL (reference sequence). The J segment lost 2 bases and the V segment lost 1 base, leaving 11 bases of the junction unmatched. The CDR3 spans 19 residues. Sequenced by immunoSEQ multiplex PCR; TCRdb stores in-frame clones only, minus some. The sample has about 240,000 clones; around nine tenths are singletons. The J gene is TRBJ2-2, the V gene TRBV3-1 (or the pseudogene TRBV3-2), with TRBD1 identical over 9 bases. The sample consisted of PBMCs or T cells enriched from blood (not recorded which). The source of this sequence is a woman younger than 45 who had recovered from COVID-19. The CDR3 reads CASSQGRTGDGVNTGELFF. The CDR3 DNA reads TGTGCCAGCAGCCAAGGGAGGACAGGGGATGGGGTTAACACCGGGGAGCTGTTTTTT.